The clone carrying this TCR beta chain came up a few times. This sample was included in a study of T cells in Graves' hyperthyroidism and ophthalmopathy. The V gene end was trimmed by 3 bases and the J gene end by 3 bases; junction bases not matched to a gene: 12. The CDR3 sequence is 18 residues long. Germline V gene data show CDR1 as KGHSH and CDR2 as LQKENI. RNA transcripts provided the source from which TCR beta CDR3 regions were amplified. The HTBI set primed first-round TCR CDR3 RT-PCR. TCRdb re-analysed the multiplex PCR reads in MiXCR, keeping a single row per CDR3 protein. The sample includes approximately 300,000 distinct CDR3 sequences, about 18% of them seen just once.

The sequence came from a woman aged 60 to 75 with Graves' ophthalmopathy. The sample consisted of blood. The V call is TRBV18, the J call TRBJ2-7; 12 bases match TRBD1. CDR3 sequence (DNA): TGTGCCAGCTCACCGTCCCGGGACAGGGGGCGGTTTCTCTACGAGCAGTACTTC. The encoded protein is CASSPSRDRGRFLYEQYF. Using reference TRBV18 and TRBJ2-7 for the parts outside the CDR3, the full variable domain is NAGVMQNPRHLVRRRGQEARLRCSPMKGHSHVYWYRQLPEEGLKFMVYLQKENIIDESGMPKERFSAEFPKEGPSILRIQQVVRGDSAAYFCASSPSRDRGRFLYEQYFGPGTRLTVT.